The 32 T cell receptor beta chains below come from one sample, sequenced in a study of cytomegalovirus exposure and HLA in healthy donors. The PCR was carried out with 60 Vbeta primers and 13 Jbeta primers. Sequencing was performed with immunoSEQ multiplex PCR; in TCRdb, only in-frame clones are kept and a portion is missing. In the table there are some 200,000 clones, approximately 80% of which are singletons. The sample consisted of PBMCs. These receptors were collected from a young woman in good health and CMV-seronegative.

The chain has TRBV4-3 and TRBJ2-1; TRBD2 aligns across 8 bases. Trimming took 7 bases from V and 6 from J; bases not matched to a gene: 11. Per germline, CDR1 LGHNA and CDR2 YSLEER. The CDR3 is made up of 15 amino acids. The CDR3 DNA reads TGCGCCAGCACGCCCCAAGCGGGAGTAGGCAATGAGCAGTTCTTC. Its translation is CASTPQAGVGNEQFF.

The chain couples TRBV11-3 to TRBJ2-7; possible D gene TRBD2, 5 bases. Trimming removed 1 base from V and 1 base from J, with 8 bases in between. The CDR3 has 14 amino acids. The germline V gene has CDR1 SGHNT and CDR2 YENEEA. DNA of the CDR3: TGTGCCAGCAGCTTAGGACGCGGGTCCTACGAGCAGTACGTC. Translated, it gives CASSLGRGSYEQYV.

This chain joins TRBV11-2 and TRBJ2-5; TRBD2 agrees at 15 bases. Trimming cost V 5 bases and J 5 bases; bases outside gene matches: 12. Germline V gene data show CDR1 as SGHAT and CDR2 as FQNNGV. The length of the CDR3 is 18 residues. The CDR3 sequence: CASSPGGLAGGGDETQYF. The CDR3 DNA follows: TGTGCCAGCAGCCCAGGGGGACTAGCGGGGGGTGGAGATGAGACCCAGTACTTC.

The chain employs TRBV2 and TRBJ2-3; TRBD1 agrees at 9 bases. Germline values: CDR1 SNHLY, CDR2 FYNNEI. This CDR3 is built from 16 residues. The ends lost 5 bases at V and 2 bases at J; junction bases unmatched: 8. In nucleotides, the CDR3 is TGTGCCAGCAGTACCCCGGACAGGGGTTCCACAGATACGCAGTATTTT. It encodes CASSTPDRGSTDTQYF.

CDR3 protein: CASSPLGGNTEAFF. CDR3 DNA: TGTGCCAGCAGCCCTCTGGGGGGTAACACTGAAGCTTTCTTT. The rearrangement uses TRBV11-2 and TRBJ1-1; D may be TRBD1 (5 bases). CDR1 is SGHAT, CDR2 FQNNGV, per germline. V was trimmed by 5 bases and J by 2 bases, leaving 12 bases between them. The CDR3 covers 14 residues.

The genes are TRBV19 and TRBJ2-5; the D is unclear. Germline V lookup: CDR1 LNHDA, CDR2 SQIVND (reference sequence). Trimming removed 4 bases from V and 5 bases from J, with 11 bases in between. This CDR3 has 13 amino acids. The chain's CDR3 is CASSTLGLETQYF. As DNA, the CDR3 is TGTGCCAGTAGTACTCTCGGTTTGGAGACCCAGTACTTC.

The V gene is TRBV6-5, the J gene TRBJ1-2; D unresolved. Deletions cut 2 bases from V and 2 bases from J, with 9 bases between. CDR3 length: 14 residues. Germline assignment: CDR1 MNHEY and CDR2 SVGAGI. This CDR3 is CASSYGQENYGYTF. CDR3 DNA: TGTGCCAGCAGTTACGGTCAGGAAAACTATGGCTACACCTTC.

The CDR3 loop is CASSPRGRAGYEQYV. CDR3 coding DNA: TGTGCCAGCAGTCCCCGCGGGAGGGCCGGATACGAGCAGTACGTC. The chain links TRBV28 to TRBJ2-7; 9 nucleotides align to TRBD2. The V segment lost 5 bases and the J segment 4 bases; nucleotides outside the gene matches: 9. Germline V CDR1 and CDR2: MDHEN, SYDVKM. CDR3 length equals 15 residues.

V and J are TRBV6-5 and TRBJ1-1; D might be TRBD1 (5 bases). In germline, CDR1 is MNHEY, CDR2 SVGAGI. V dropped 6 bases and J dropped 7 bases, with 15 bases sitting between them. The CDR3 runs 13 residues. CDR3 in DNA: TGTGCCAGCAGCTACCGGCGGGGGTTTGAAGCTTTCTTT. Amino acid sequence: CASSYRRGFEAFF.

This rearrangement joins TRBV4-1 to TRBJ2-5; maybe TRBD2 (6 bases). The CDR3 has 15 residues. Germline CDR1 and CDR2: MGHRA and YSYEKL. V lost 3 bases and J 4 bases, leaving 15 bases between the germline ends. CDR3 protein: CASSQGLLGGETQYF. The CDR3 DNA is TGCGCCAGCAGCCAGGGCCTATTGGGAGGAGAGACCCAGTACTTC.

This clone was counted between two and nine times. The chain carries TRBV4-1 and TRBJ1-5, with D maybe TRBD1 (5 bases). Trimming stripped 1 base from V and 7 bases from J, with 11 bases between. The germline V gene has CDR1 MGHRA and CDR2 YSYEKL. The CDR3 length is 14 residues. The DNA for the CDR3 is TGCGCCAGCAGCCAAGGGACGCAGGGCCAGCCCCAGCATTTT. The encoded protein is CASSQGTQGQPQHF.

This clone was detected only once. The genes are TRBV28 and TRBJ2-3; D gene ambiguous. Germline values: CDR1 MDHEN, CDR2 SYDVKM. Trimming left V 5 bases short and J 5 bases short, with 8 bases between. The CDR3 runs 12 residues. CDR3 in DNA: TGTGCCAGCAGTCCGAAGAGAGATACGCAGTATTTT. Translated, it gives CASSPKRDTQYF.

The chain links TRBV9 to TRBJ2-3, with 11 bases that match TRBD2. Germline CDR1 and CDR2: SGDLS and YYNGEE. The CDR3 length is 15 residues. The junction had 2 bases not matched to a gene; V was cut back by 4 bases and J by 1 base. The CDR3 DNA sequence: TGTGCCAGCAGCCTAGCGGGAGGAGGCACAGATACGCAGTATTTT. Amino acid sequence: CASSLAGGGTDTQYF.

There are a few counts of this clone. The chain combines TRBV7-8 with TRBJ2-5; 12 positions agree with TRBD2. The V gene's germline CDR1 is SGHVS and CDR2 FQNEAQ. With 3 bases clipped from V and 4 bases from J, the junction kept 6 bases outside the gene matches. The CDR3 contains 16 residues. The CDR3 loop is CASSLEVGLAGETQYF. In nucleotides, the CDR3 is TGTGCCAGCAGCTTGGAAGTGGGACTAGCGGGAGAGACCCAGTACTTC.

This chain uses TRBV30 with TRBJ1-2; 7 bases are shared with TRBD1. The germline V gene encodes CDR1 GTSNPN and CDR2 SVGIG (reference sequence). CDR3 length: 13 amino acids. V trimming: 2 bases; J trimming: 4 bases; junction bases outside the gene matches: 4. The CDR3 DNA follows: TGTGCCTGGAGTCAGGGGGGCGGCTATGGCTACACCTTC. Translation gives CAWSQGGGYGYTF.

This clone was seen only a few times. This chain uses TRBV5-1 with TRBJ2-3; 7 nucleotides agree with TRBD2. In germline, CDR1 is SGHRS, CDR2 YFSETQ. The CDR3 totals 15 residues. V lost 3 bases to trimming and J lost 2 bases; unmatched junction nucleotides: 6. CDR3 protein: CASSWSGTTTDTQYF. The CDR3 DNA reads TGCGCCAGCAGCTGGTCCGGGACTACCACAGATACGCAGTATTTT.

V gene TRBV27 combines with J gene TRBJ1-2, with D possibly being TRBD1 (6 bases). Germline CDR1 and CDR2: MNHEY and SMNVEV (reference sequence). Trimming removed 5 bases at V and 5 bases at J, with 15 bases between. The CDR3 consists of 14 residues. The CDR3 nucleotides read TGTGCCAGCAGTGAATTGACAGGTCCATATGGCTACACCTTC. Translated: CASSELTGPYGYTF.

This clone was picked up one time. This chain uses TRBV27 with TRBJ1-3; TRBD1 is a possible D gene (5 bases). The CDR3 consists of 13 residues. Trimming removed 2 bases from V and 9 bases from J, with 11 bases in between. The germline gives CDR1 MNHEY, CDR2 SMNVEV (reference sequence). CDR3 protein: CASSLEYDSTIYF. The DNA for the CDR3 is TGTGCCAGCAGTTTAGAGTACGACAGCACCATATATTTT.

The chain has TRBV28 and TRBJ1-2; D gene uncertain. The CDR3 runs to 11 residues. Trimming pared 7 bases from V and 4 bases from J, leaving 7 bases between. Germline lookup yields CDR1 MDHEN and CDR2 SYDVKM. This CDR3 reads CASTGFYGYTF. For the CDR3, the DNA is TGTGCCAGCACAGGCTTCTATGGCTACACCTTC.

The CDR3 DNA follows: TGTGCCAGCAGTGAGCGGGACCCAACCTACGAGCAGTACGTC. The encoded protein is CASSERDPTYEQYV. The chain couples TRBV6-1 to TRBJ2-7, with D perhaps matching TRBD2 (6 bases). CDR3 length: 14 amino acids. In germline, CDR1 is MNHNS, CDR2 SASEGT. V was shortened by 3 bases and J by 2 bases, with 11 bases between the two germline ends.

CDR3 region: CASSYNPGGNGYTF. Written as DNA, the CDR3 is TGTGCCAGCAGTTATAATCCAGGGGGAAATGGCTACACCTTC. The genes are TRBV6-5 and TRBJ1-2; 7 bases match TRBD1. V was pared by 3 bases and J by 6 bases, with 7 bases of the junction left unmatched. The CDR3 has 14 residues. CDR1 is MNHEY, CDR2 SVGAGI, per germline.

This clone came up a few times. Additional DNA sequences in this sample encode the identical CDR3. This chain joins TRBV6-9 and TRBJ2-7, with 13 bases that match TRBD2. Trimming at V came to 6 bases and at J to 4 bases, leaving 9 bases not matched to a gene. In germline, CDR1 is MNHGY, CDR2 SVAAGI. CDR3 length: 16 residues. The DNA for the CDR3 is TGTGCCAGCAGCCTACTTGGACTAGCGGGAGTTTACGAGCAGTACGTC. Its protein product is CASSLLGLAGVYEQYV.

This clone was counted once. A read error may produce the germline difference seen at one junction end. In DNA form, the CDR3 reads TGTTCCAGCAGCTTAGGAGGCTACAATGAGCAGTTCTTC. This translates into CSSSLGGYNEQFF. J is TRBJ2-1 and V is TRBV7-9; tentative D call: TRBD2 (5 bases). The length of the CDR3 is 13 residues. CDR1 is SEHNR and CDR2 is FQNEAQ in the germline V gene (reference sequence).

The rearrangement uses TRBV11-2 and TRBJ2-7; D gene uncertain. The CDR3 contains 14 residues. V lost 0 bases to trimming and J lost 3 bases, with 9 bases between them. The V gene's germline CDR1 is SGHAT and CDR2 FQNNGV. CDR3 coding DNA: TGTGCCAGCAGCTTAGAGGCTTCATACTACGAGCAGTACGTC. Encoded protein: CASSLEASYYEQYV.

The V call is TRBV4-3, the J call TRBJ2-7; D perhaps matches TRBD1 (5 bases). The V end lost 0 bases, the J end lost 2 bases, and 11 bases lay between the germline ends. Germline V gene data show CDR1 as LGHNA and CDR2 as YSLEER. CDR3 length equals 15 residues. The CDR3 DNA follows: TGCGCCAGCAGCCAAGATCTTGACAGTACCTACGAGCAGTACTTC. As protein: CASSQDLDSTYEQYF.

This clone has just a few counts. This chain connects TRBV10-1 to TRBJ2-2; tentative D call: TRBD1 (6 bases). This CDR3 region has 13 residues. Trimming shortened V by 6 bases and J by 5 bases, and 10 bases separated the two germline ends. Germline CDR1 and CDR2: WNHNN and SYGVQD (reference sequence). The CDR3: CASSSQGTGELFF. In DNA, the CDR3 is TGCGCCAGCAGCTCACAGGGAACCGGGGAGCTGTTTTTT.

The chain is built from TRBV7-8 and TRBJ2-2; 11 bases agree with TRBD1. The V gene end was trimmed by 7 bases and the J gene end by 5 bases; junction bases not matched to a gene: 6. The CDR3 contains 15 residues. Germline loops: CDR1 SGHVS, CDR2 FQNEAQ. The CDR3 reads CASNFGTGGTGELFF. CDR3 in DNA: TGTGCCAGCAACTTTGGGACAGGGGGTACCGGGGAGCTGTTTTTT.

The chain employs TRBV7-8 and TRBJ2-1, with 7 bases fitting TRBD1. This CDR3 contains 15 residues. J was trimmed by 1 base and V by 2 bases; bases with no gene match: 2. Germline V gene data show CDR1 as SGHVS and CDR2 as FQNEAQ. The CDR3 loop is CASSLWTGSYNEQFF. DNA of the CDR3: TGTGCCAGCAGCTTATGGACAGGATCCTACAATGAGCAGTTCTTC.

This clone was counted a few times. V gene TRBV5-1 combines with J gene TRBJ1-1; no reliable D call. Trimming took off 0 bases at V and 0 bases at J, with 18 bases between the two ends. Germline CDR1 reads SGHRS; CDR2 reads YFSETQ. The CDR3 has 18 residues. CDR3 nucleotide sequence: TGCGCCAGCAGCTTGGCGGCAGGAGGCCCCGGCATGAACACTGAAGCTTTCTTT. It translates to CASSLAAGGPGMNTEAFF.

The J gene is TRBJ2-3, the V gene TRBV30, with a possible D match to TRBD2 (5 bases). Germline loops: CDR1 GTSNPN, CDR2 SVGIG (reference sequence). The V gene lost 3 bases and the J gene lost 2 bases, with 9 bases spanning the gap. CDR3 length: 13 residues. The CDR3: CAWSRDNTDTQYF. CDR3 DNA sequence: TGTGCCTGGAGCCGGGATAACACAGATACGCAGTATTTT. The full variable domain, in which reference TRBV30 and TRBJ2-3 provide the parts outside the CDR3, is SQTIHQWPATLVQPVGSPLSLECTVEGTSNPNLYWYRQAAGRGLQLLFYSVGIGQISSEVPQNLSASRPQDRQFILSSKKLLLSDSGFYLCAWSRDNTDTQYFGPGTRLTVL.

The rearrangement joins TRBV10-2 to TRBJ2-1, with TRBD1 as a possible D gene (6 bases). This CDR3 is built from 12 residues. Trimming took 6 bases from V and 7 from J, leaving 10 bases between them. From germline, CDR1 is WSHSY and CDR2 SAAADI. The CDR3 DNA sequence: TGCGCCAGCAGGCCTCAGGGGAATGAGCAGTTCTTC. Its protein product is CASRPQGNEQFF.

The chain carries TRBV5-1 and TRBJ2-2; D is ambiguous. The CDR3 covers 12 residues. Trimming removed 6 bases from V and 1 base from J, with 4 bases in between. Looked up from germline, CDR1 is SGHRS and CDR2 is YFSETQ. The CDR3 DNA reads TGCGCCAGCACAAAGAACACCGGGGAGCTGTTTTTT. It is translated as CASTKNTGELFF.